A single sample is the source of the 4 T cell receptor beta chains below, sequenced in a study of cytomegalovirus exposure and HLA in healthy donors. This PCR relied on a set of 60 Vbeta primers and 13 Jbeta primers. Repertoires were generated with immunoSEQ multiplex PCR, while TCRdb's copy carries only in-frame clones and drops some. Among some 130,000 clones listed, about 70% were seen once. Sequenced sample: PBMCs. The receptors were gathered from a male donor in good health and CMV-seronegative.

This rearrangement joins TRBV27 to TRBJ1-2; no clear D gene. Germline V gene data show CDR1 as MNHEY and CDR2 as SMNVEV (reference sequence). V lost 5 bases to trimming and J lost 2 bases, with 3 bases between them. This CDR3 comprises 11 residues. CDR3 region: CASSLNYGYTF. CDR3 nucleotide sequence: TGTGCCAGCAGTCTGAACTATGGCTACACCTTC.

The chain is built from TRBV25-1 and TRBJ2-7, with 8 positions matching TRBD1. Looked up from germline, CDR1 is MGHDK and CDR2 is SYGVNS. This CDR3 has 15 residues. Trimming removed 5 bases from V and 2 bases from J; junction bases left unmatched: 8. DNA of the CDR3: TGTGCCAGCAGTACTCGGCAGACAGGGGCCTACGAGCAGTACTTC. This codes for CASSTRQTGAYEQYF.

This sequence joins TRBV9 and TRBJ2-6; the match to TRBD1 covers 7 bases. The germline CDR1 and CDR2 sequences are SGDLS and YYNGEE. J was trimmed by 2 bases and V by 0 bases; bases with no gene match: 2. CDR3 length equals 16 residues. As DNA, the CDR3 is TGTGCCAGCAGCGTAGCTACAGGGGCTGGGGCCAACGTCCTGACTTTC. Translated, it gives CASSVATGAGANVLTF. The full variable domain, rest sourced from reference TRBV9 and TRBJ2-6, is DSGVTQTPKHLITATGQRVTLRCSPRSGDLSVYWYQQSLDQGLQFLIQYYNGEERAKGNILERFSAQQFPDLHSELNLSSLELGDSALYFCASSVATGAGANVLTFGAGSRLTVL.

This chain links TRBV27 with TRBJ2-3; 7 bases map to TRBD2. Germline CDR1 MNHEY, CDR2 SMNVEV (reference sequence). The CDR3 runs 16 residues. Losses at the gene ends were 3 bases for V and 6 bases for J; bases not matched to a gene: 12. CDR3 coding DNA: TGTGCCAGCAGTTTCCCCAGGGCCCAGGGAGGGGATACGCAGTATTTT. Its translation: CASSFPRAQGGDTQYF.